A single sample gave rise to the 2 T cell receptor beta chains below, sequenced in a study of T-cell memory formation after mild COVID-19 (dated by TCRdb to about 2021). Library generation was performed with 5' RACE. Sequencing was carried out with an Illumina NovaSeq 6000. TCRdb passed the public sequencing reads through fastp at Q25 and MiXCR, retaining productive beta sequences. Every entry covers one CDR3 protein and lists the most common genes and DNA from its rows. A total of 75,000 to 95,000 distinct CDR3 sequences appear in this sample, around 15% of them only once. In total, the top ten clones hold under 45% of the sample. The source material was PBMCs or a T cell subset sorted from them (not recorded which). The receptors derive from a man between 18 and 35 years old who had mild COVID-19 (a few samples of this study predate the infection). The sample titles of this study are shuffled in the database, so cell type and time point are left out; the donor was told from shared clones.

This clonotype was seen many times. The rearrangement uses TRBV6-2 or TRBV6-3 and TRBJ1-1; 8 bases fit TRBD1. J lost 5 bases, V lost 6 bases, and 8 bases had no gene match. Germline lookup yields CDR1 MNHEY and CDR2 SVGEGT. The CDR3 has 14 amino acids. CDR3 residues: CASSRGQGGTEAFF. The CDR3 bases are TGTGCCAGCAGCCGTGGACAGGGAGGGACTGAAGCTTTCTTT.

This clonotype was detected only a few times. The chain is built from TRBV7-2 and TRBJ1-6; D unresolved. The CDR3 length is 11 residues. CDR1 is SGHTA and CDR2 is FQGNSA in the germline V gene. The V gene lost 2 bases and the J gene lost 16 bases, with 9 bases spanning the gap. The CDR3 protein is CASSLLQVLHF. The CDR3 nucleotides are TGTGCCAGCAGCTTATTGCAGGTACTCCACTTT.